The T cell receptor beta chain described here comes from a study of T cell responses to AZD1222 COVID-19 vaccine. The CDR3 runs 14 residues. Trimming at V came to 4 bases and at J to 10 bases, leaving 9 bases not matched to a gene. Germline V CDR1 and CDR2: SGHRS, YFSETQ. On this clone: Antigen unknown.

Study-level results: Once two AZD1222 doses were given, Spike-specific TCR breadth and depth went up. Sampled repertoires all dated from after the peak T cell response. At baseline, just a handful of AZD1222 recipients tested seropositive. Spike-spanning, vaccine-associated CD4 TCRs were dominant at 160-218 and 743-854.

Only in-frame clones appear in the TCRdb table, and some are missing; sequencing was by immunoSEQ multiplex PCR. The sample table includes around 140,000 clones. The TCR was taken from an adult in good health. The V and J genes are TRBV5-1 and TRBJ1-2; 11 bases match TRBD1. Sequencing was performed on peripheral blood. This chain's CDR3 is CASSALPGQGVYTF. The CDR3 coding sequence is TGCGCCAGCAGCGCACTCCCGGGACAGGGGGTCTACACCTTC.